This T cell receptor beta chain was recorded in a study of cytomegalovirus exposure and HLA in healthy donors. Study-level findings and limits: One variant, a missense change in DCLRE1C, was linked in a later analysis to TCR beta V- and J-gene trimming. In vitro, a few CMV-associated chains proved specific for CMV antigens.

The PCR had 60 Vbeta and 13 Jbeta primers. Profiling relied on immunoSEQ multiplex PCR, and the TCRdb table lists in-frame clones only, not all of them. The sample includes some 150,000 clones, more than 60% of them seen just once. Trimming removed 2 bases from V and 12 bases from J, with 26 bases in between. CDR3 length: 17 residues. Germline CDR1 reads MNHNS; CDR2 reads SASEGT. With respect to this clone: Antigen unknown.

The TCR originated in a female donor in good health and CMV-seronegative. The chain links TRBV6-1 to TRBJ2-4; D perhaps matches TRBD1 (7 bases). Material: PBMCs. The CDR3 region has the DNA TGTGCCAGCAGTGAAAGTAGCTCAGGGGGACCCCGGGGGACTCAGTACTTC. Translating gives CASSESSSGGPRGTQYF.